Below are 17 T cell receptor beta chains sequenced from a single sample in a study of blood T cell repertoires in COVID-19. Assay used: immunoSEQ multiplex PCR; TCRdb lists only in-frame clones, some missing. The sample includes tens of thousands of clones, over 75% seen only once; the top ten take 11%. Material: peripheral blood. The receptors originated from a man aged 45-65 years with acute or convalescent COVID-19.

The chain joins TRBV19 to TRBJ1-5, with TRBD1 as a possible D gene (6 bases). CDR1 and CDR2 from the germline V gene are LNHDA and SQIVND (reference sequence). V lost 2 bases, J lost 5 bases, and 13 bases lay in between. This CDR3 has 15 residues. Written as DNA, the CDR3 is TGTGCCAGTAGTATACCCCGGGACATCCATCAGCCCCAGCATTTT. It encodes CASSIPRDIHQPQHF.

J is TRBJ1-5 and V is TRBV10-3; D is unclear. There are 16 residues in the CDR3. V was clipped by 0 bases and J by 4 bases, with 13 bases between them. Germline values: CDR1 ENHRY, CDR2 SYGVKD. CDR3: CAISESFRDTNQPQHF. In DNA form, the CDR3 reads TGTGCCATCAGTGAGTCATTTCGGGATACTAATCAGCCCCAGCATTTT.

The V gene is TRBV6-1, the J gene TRBJ1-2, with D possibly matching TRBD1 (5 bases). The V end lost 3 bases, the J end lost 5 bases, and 13 bases lay between the germline ends. The germline gives CDR1 MNHNS, CDR2 SASEGT. There are 14 residues in the CDR3. The CDR3 sequence is CASSEGRGRYGYTF. CDR3 coding DNA: TGTGCCAGCAGTGAGGGGCGGGGTCGGTATGGCTACACCTTC.

The genes are TRBV3-1 (or the pseudogene TRBV3-2) and TRBJ2-5; 8 bases fit TRBD2. The V gene end was trimmed by 4 bases and the J gene end by 4 bases; junction bases not matched to a gene: 5. The CDR3 consists of 14 residues. Per germline, CDR1 LGHDT and CDR2 YNNKEL (reference sequence). CDR3 region: CASSLRGGRETQYF. CDR3 nucleotide sequence: TGTGCCAGCAGCCTACGGGGGGGCCGAGAGACCCAGTACTTC.

This chain uses TRBV13 with TRBJ2-1, with D possibly TRBD2 on 6 matching bases. CDR3 length: 17 amino acids. V was cut by 0 bases and J by 0 bases, with 12 bases left in between. Germline assignment: CDR1 PRHDT and CDR2 FYEKMQ (reference sequence). The CDR3 reads CASSLGLPRGSYNEQFF. DNA of the CDR3: TGTGCCAGCAGCTTAGGCCTTCCGCGGGGCTCCTACAATGAGCAGTTCTTC.

This chain's CDR3 is CASSFGGGPGELFF. CDR3 sequence (DNA): TGTGCCAGCAGCTTTGGGGGCGGGCCCGGGGAGCTGTTTTTT. V gene TRBV5-4 combines with J gene TRBJ2-2, with D possibly being TRBD1 (6 bases). Germline values: CDR1 SGHNT, CDR2 YYREEE (reference sequence). The CDR3 loop spans 14 amino acids. The ends were cut back, 2 bases at V and 6 bases at J, with 11 bases in the middle.

This clone was seen just once. The chain has TRBV28 and TRBJ1-6; 7 positions agree with TRBD1. The V and J ends lost 5 bases and 7 bases, in that order; junction bases with no gene match: 5. The CDR3 contains 14 residues. CDR1 is MDHEN, CDR2 SYDVKM, per germline. The chain's CDR3 is CASSITGENSPLHF. CDR3 coding DNA: TGTGCCAGCAGTATCACAGGGGAGAATTCACCCCTCCACTTT. Complete variable domain (other parts from reference TRBV28 and TRBJ1-6): DVKVTQSSRYLVKRTGEKVFLECVQDMDHENMFWYRQDPGLGLRLIYFSYDVKMKEKGDIPEGYSVSREKKERFSLILESASTNQTSMYLCASSITGENSPLHFGNGTRLTVT.

The chain combines TRBV4-3 with TRBJ2-2; a possible D gene is TRBD2 (6 bases). V was shortened by 0 bases and J by 4 bases, with 15 bases between the two germline ends. Germline CDR1 reads LGHNA; CDR2 reads YSLEER. CDR3 length equals 17 residues. The CDR3 region is CASSQDEEGRGTGELFF. Here the CDR3 DNA reads TGCGCCAGCAGCCAAGACGAGGAGGGGCGGGGCACCGGGGAGCTGTTTTTT.

This clone was counted between two and nine times. The CDR3 sequence is CASSQGQGLAGNTIYF. The CDR3 DNA is TGTGCCAGCTCCCAAGGACAGGGCTTGGCTGGAAACACCATATATTTT. The chain recombines TRBV18 with TRBJ1-3; the match to TRBD1 covers 8 bases. The CDR3 sequence is 16 residues long. CDR1 is KGHSH, CDR2 LQKENI, per germline. J gave up 2 bases and V 6 bases, and 9 bases lay outside the gene matches.

This sequence joins TRBV9 and TRBJ2-7; a weak D match, TRBD1 (5 bases). V lost 3 bases and J 1 base, leaving 8 bases between the germline ends. Germline V CDR1 and CDR2: SGDLS, YYNGEE. The CDR3 has 13 residues. The CDR3: CASSGRQSYEQYF. The CDR3 DNA follows: TGTGCCAGCAGCGGACGACAGTCCTACGAGCAGTACTTC. Based on the CDR3 plus reference TRBV9 and TRBJ2-7, the full variable domain is DSGVTQTPKHLITATGQRVTLRCSPRSGDLSVYWYQQSLDQGLQFLIQYYNGEERAKGNILERFSAQQFPDLHSELNLSSLELGDSALYFCASSGRQSYEQYFGPGTRLTVT.

The J gene is TRBJ2-3, the V gene TRBV23-1, with 7 nucleotides matching TRBD1. TRBV23-1 falls under the ORF class, with uncertain function. The CDR3 has 17 residues. The V gene end was trimmed by 1 base and the J gene end by 3 bases; junction bases not matched to a gene: 10. The CDR3 DNA reads as TGCGCCAGCAGTCAATTCAAGAGGGGGCGGTGGACAGATACGCAGTATTTT. Translating gives CASSQFKRGRWTDTQYF.

The chain links TRBV7-9 to TRBJ2-1, with TRBD2 matching 12 bases. The junction had 6 bases not matched to a gene; V was cut back by 5 bases and J by 7 bases. The CDR3 is 15 residues long. Germline assignment: CDR1 SEHNR and CDR2 FQNEAQ (reference sequence). This chain's CDR3 is CASSPRLAGVNEQFF. For the CDR3, the DNA is TGTGCCAGCAGCCCACGACTAGCGGGAGTTAATGAGCAGTTCTTC.

The V call is TRBV19, the J call TRBJ1-3; 10 nucleotides align to TRBD1. Germline V gene lookup returns CDR1 LNHDA and CDR2 SQIVND (reference sequence). The CDR3 spans 17 residues. The V gene end was trimmed by 4 bases and the J gene end by 2 bases; junction bases not matched to a gene: 8. This CDR3 is CASSNTGTGATGNTIYF. In DNA form, the CDR3 reads TGTGCCAGTAGTAATACCGGGACAGGGGCCACTGGAAACACCATATATTTT.

Details on this clone: Different DNA sequences within this sample yield the same CDR3. The genes are TRBV6-5 and TRBJ1-1; maybe TRBD1 (5 bases). V lost 6 bases and J lost 1, with 9 bases in between. The CDR3 consists of 13 residues. CDR1 MNHEY and CDR2 SVGAGI come from the germline V gene. The CDR3 spells CASSSTGNTEAFF. CDR3 nucleotides: TGTGCCAGCAGCAGCACAGGGAACACTGAAGCTTTCTTT.

This chain joins TRBV6-5 and TRBJ1-5; weak D call: TRBD1 (5 bases). V was pared by 4 bases and J by 3 bases, with 10 bases between. CDR1 and CDR2 (germline): MNHEY, SVGAGI. The length of the CDR3 is 14 residues. In DNA, the CDR3 is TGTGCCAGCAGTTTAGGGGAGGACAATCAGCCCCAGCATTTT. As protein: CASSLGEDNQPQHF.

V and J are TRBV6-5 and TRBJ1-1; D might be TRBD1 (5 bases). The V end lost 2 bases, the J end lost 5 bases, and 9 bases lay between the germline ends. The CDR3 has 13 residues. CDR1 MNHEY and CDR2 SVGAGI come from the germline V gene. The chain's CDR3 is CASSYGGSTEAFF. In nucleotides, the CDR3 is TGTGCCAGCAGTTACGGGGGGAGTACTGAAGCTTTCTTT.

The gene calls are TRBV29-1 and TRBJ2-3, with 8 bases identical to TRBD2. This CDR3 is 15 amino acids long. The germline V gene encodes CDR1 SQVTM and CDR2 ANQGSEA. Trimming at V came to 4 bases and at J to 2 bases, leaving 8 bases not matched to a gene. The CDR3 region has the DNA TGCAGCGTTGCTGGAGGACTAGCAGCCACAGATACGCAGTATTTT. This gives the protein CSVAGGLAATDTQYF.